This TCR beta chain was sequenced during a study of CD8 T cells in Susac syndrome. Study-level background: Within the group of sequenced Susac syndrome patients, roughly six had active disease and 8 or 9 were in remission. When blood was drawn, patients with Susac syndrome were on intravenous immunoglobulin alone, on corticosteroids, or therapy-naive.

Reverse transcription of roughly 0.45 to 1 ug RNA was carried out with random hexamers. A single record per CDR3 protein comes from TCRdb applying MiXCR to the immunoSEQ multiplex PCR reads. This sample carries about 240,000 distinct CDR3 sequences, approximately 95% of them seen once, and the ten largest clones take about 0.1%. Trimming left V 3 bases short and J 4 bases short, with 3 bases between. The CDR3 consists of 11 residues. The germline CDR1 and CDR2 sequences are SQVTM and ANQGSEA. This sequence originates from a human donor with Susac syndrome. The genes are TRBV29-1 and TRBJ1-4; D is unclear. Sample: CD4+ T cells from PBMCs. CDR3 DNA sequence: TGCAGCGTTGAGAGTAATGAAAAACTGTTTTTT. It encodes CSVESNEKLFF.